Shown below are 11 T cell receptor beta chains from a single sample sequenced in a study of cytomegalovirus exposure and HLA in healthy donors. A multiplex PCR was run with 60 Vbeta primers and 13 Jbeta primers. Repertoires were generated with immunoSEQ multiplex PCR, while TCRdb's copy carries only in-frame clones and drops some. The data show 120,000 to 150,000 clones, with roughly 80% seen just once and about 6.7% held by the top ten. Specimen: PBMCs. The source of these receptors is a woman between 40 and 50 years old in good health and CMV-seropositive.

In regard to this clone: At one boundary the junction diverges from the germline segment, which might be a read error. V usage is TRBV7-9 and J usage is TRBJ2-7; TRBD2 might be the D (6 bases). The CDR3 consists of 11 residues. CDR1 is SEHNR, CDR2 FQNEAQ, per germline (reference sequence). CDR3 residues: CASSLGDSSHF. The CDR3 DNA reads TGTGCCAGCAGCTTAGGGGACTCCAGCCACTTC.

In its sample, this clone was seen a few times. The chain joins TRBV13 to TRBJ1-3; D gene ambiguous. Germline CDR1 reads PRHDT; CDR2 reads FYEKMQ (reference sequence). With 6 bases removed from V and 9 bases from J, the gap between germline ends came to 18 bases. This CDR3 is 14 amino acids long. The CDR3 protein is CASSRSASRGTIYF. The CDR3 DNA reads as TGTGCCAGCAGTCGGTCCGCATCTCGCGGCACCATATATTTT.

The chain uses TRBV6-1 and TRBJ2-1; D call uncertain. The V end lost 1 base, the J end lost 7 bases, and 14 bases lay between the germline ends. This CDR3 is built from 15 residues. Germline CDR1 reads MNHNS; CDR2 reads SASEGT. The CDR3 nucleotides read TGTGCCAGCAGTGAAGTTTTGCTAGTAGGTAATGAGCAGTTCTTC. This codes for CASSEVLLVGNEQFF.

V usage is TRBV9 and J usage is TRBJ1-2; D possibly corresponds to TRBD1 (5 bases). This CDR3 spans 15 amino acids. The germline V gene has CDR1 SGDLS and CDR2 YYNGEE. V was clipped by 0 bases and J by 2 bases, with 11 bases between them. The CDR3, as DNA: TGTGCCAGCAGCGTAGATTGGGGGGGAAACTATGGCTACACCTTC. This gives the protein CASSVDWGGNYGYTF.

V and J are TRBV5-1 and TRBJ2-5; 10 bases agree with TRBD1. CDR1 and CDR2 (germline): SGHRS, YFSETQ. J lost 3 bases, V lost 1 base, and 3 bases had no gene match. This CDR3 region has 15 residues. The CDR3 DNA reads TGCGCCAGCAGCTTGAGCGGGACAGGGGAAGAGACCCAGTACTTC. Protein product: CASSLSGTGEETQYF.

In this sample, this clone turned up once. The gene calls are TRBV7-9 and TRBJ1-1; D is possibly TRBD1 (5 bases). Germline CDR1 is SEHNR and CDR2 is FQNEAQ (reference sequence). The CDR3 consists of 15 residues. The V gene lost 5 bases and the J gene lost 4 bases, with 17 bases spanning the gap. The CDR3 sequence is CASSTPRGGITEAFF. In nucleotides, the CDR3 is TGTGCCAGCAGCACCCCCCGTGGGGGGATCACTGAAGCTTTCTTT.

This rearrangement joins TRBV20-1 to TRBJ1-1; TRBD1 aligns across 7 bases. V lost 0 bases, J lost 12 bases, and 4 bases stayed unmatched. This CDR3 contains 11 residues. The V gene's germline CDR1 is DFQATT and CDR2 SNEGSKA (reference sequence). Here the CDR3 reads CSARDLQGSFF. CDR3 DNA: TGCAGTGCTAGAGATCTACAGGGGTCTTTCTTT.

The V gene is TRBV6-1, the J gene TRBJ1-5, with D tentatively TRBD1 (5 bases). CDR1 and CDR2 (germline): MNHNS, SASEGT. The CDR3 has 16 residues. V lost 1 base to trimming and J lost 0 bases, with 10 bases between them. The chain's CDR3 is CASSEVGGYSNQPQHF. CDR3 DNA sequence: TGTGCCAGCAGTGAAGTGGGGGGGTATAGCAATCAGCCCCAGCATTTT.

The chain carries TRBV5-6 and TRBJ1-3; a weak D match, TRBD1 (5 bases). The CDR3 runs 15 residues. Germline V gives CDR1 SGHDT, CDR2 YYEEEE. Trimming stripped 4 bases from V and 4 bases from J, with 15 bases between. The CDR3 region is CASSTRQTLGNTIYF. Here the CDR3 DNA reads TGTGCCAGCAGCACCCGACAGACTTTGGGAAACACCATATATTTT.

V is TRBV29-1 and J is TRBJ2-7; no firm D call. Germline values: CDR1 SQVTM, CDR2 ANQGSEA. This CDR3 has 13 amino acids. Trimming cost V 5 bases and J 1 base, with 12 bases left between them. CDR3 DNA: TGCAGCGTTTCCCCGCGGCTTTCCTACGAGCAGTACTTC. Its protein is CSVSPRLSYEQYF.

The rearrangement uses TRBV5-1 and TRBJ2-1; 11 bases map to TRBD2. The CDR3 runs 17 residues. Germline CDR1 is SGHRS and CDR2 is YFSETQ. After removal of 3 bases from V and 8 bases from J, the junction contained 13 bases not matched to a gene. The CDR3 spells CASSSSLVAGGRYEQFF. Written as DNA, the CDR3 is TGCGCCAGCAGCTCTTCGTTAGTAGCGGGGGGGAGGTATGAGCAGTTCTTC.